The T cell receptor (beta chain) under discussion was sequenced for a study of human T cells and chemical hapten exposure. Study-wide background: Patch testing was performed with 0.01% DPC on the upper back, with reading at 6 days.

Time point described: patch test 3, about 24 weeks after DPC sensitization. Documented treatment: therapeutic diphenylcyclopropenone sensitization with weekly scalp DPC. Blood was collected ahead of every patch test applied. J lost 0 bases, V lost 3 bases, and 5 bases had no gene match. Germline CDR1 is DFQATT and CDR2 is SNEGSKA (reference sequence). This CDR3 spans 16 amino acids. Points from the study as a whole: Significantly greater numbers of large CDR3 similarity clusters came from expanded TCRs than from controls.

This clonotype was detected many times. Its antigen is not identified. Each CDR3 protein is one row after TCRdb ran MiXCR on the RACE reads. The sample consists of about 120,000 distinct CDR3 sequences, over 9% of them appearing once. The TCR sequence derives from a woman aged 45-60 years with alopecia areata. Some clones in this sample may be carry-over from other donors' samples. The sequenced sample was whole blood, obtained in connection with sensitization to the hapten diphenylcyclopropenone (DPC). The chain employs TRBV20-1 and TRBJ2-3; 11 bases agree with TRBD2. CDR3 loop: CSASLRLAGSTDTQYF. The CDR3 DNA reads TGCAGTGCTAGCCTGAGACTAGCGGGGAGCACAGATACGCAGTATTTT.